One and the same sample provided the 5 T cell receptor beta chains below, sequenced in a study of memory CD4+ T cells and cytomegalovirus serostatus. The sort gate was single viable CD3+CD4+CD8-CD45RO+ cells for memory CD4+ T cells. Here immunoSEQ multiplex PCR was the method, and the copy in TCRdb shows in-frame clones only, minus some. This sample has some 49,000 clones, with roughly 80% found just once. The specimen sequenced was memory CD4+ T cells from blood. These receptors originate from an adult in good health and CMV-seronegative.

J is TRBJ2-1 and V is TRBV7-9; 8 nucleotides agree with TRBD1. V dropped 2 bases and J dropped 4; count of bases not matched to a gene: 4. The CDR3 sequence is 15 residues long. Germline V gene lookup returns CDR1 SEHNR and CDR2 FQNEAQ (reference sequence). The CDR3 spells CASSLSGQVYNEQFF. Here the CDR3 DNA reads TGTGCCAGCAGCTTATCGGGACAGGTGTACAATGAGCAGTTCTTC.

V usage is TRBV10-3 and J usage is TRBJ2-3; 8 bases are shared with TRBD1. CDR3 length: 14 amino acids. Looked up from germline, CDR1 is ENHRY and CDR2 is SYGVKD. V lost 6 bases and J lost 2; bases outside the gene matches: 4. The CDR3, as DNA: TGTGCCATCAGCGTGGGACAGGACACAGATACGCAGTATTTT. It yields the protein CAISVGQDTDTQYF.

Only a few counts were recorded for this clone. V usage is TRBV14 and J usage is TRBJ2-5, with 11 bases identical to TRBD1. Trimming took 4 bases from V and 5 from J; bases not matched to a gene: 6. Germline V CDR1 and CDR2: SGHDN, FVKESK. This CDR3 contains 15 residues. The CDR3: CASSPRTGGWETQYF. CDR3 in DNA: TGTGCCAGCAGCCCGAGGACAGGGGGCTGGGAGACCCAGTACTTC.

This rearrangement joins TRBV4-3 to TRBJ2-7, with TRBD1 matching over 9 bases. The trim removed 2 bases at V and 3 bases at J, leaving 8 bases unmatched. From germline, CDR1 is LGHNA and CDR2 YSLEER. CDR3 length: 16 residues. The CDR3 sequence is CASSQSQGQGFYEQYF. The CDR3 DNA follows: TGCGCCAGCAGCCAATCACAGGGACAGGGATTCTACGAGCAGTACTTC.

This clone was counted only a few times. The chain couples TRBV6-1 to TRBJ1-5; 7 bases align to TRBD1. Germline V gives CDR1 MNHNS, CDR2 SASEGT. V was pared by 3 bases and J by 5 bases, with 10 bases of the junction left unmatched. The CDR3 totals 16 residues. In DNA, the CDR3 is TGTGCCAGCAGTGACCCCTTCGACAGGGTTCATCAGCCCCAGCATTTT. It specifies CASSDPFDRVHQPQHF.